The 17 T cell receptor beta chains reported below all come from one sample, sequenced in a study of CD8 T cells in Susac syndrome. cDNA came from about 0.5 to 1 ug RNA primed by random hexamers. TCRdb recomputed calls from the immunoSEQ multiplex PCR reads with MiXCR, one row per CDR3 protein. The table shows approximately 230,000 distinct CDR3 sequences, with around 95% occurring only once. Sequencing was carried out using CD4+ T cells from PBMCs. The origin of the receptors is a human donor with multiple sclerosis.

This CDR3 is CAWSVLGRQTEAFF. The CDR3 nucleotides read TGTGCCTGGAGTGTTCTTGGCAGACAGACTGAAGCTTTCTTT. The rearrangement joins TRBV30 to TRBJ1-1, with TRBD1 as a possible D gene (5 bases). The V gene's germline CDR1 is GTSNPN and CDR2 SVGIG (reference sequence). This CDR3 has 14 residues. The ends were cut back, 0 bases at V and 5 bases at J, with 13 bases in the middle.

The genes are TRBV6-1 and TRBJ1-6, with D possibly matching TRBD1 (5 bases). The germline gives CDR1 MNHNS, CDR2 SASEGT. V lost 6 bases to trimming and J lost 7 bases, with 10 bases between them. The length of the CDR3 is 13 residues. The CDR3 nucleotides read TGTGCCAGCAGGGGACTGATCAATTCACCCCTCCACTTT. As protein: CASRGLINSPLHF.

The chain uses TRBV25-1 and TRBJ1-1, with TRBD1 as a possible D gene (6 bases). The CDR3 spans 14 residues. Trimming pared 2 bases from V and 4 bases from J, leaving 11 bases between. Germline CDR1 is MGHDK and CDR2 is SYGVNS. CDR3 sequence: CASSERGRFTEAFF. As DNA, the CDR3 is TGTGCCAGCAGTGAAAGGGGGAGGTTCACTGAAGCTTTCTTT. The full variable domain, with the rest looked up from reference TRBV25-1 and TRBJ1-1, is EADIYQTPRYLVIGTGKKITLECSQTMGHDKMYWYQQDPGMELHLIHYSYGVNSTEKGDLSSESTVSRIRTEHFPLTLESARPSHTSQYLCASSERGRFTEAFFGQGTRLTVV.

Note on this clonotype: This CDR3 is missing its conserved last phenylalanine or tryptophan, likely due to a read error. Because the CDR3's place on the DNA is in doubt, the DNA is left out and the CDR3 is given as listed by TCRdb. The rearrangement joins TRBV12-2 to TRBJ2-4. TRBV12-2 is given as a pseudogene. The CDR3 numbers 14 amino acids, ends counted. The CDR3: CASRLAKVWIIRAL.

V usage is TRBV9 and J usage is TRBJ2-4, with 7 bases fitting TRBD2. With 0 bases clipped from V and 5 bases from J, the junction kept 8 bases outside the gene matches. The CDR3 covers 16 residues. Germline CDR1 SGDLS, CDR2 YYNGEE. In nucleotides, the CDR3 is TGTGCCAGCAGCGTAGGGCTAGCGGACGCTGAAAACATTCAGTACTTC. This translates into CASSVGLADAENIQYF.

The chain has TRBV24-1 and TRBJ1-2; D gene unclear. This CDR3 contains 15 residues. The germline V gene encodes CDR1 KGHDR and CDR2 SFDVKD. Trimming left V 9 bases short and J 3 bases short, with 19 bases between. Here the CDR3 DNA reads TGTGCCACCGCGGACGCCCGGCCCGGGGACTATGGCTACACCTTC. It codes for CATADARPGDYGYTF.

V gene TRBV6-2 or TRBV6-3 combines with J gene TRBJ2-3; D perhaps matches TRBD1 (6 bases). V was cut by 5 bases and J by 5 bases, with 23 bases left in between. Germline loops: CDR1 MNHEY, CDR2 SVGEGT. The CDR3 is 17 amino acids. CDR3 sequence: CASSQTSTGWVGDTQYF. In DNA, the CDR3 is TGTGCCAGCAGTCAGACATCGACAGGATGGGTGGGAGATACGCAGTATTTT.

The chain uses TRBV25-1 and TRBJ2-5; TRBD2 matches at 12 bases. Germline V lookup: CDR1 MGHDK, CDR2 SYGVNS. The CDR3 sequence is 19 residues long. The V gene end was trimmed by 1 base and the J gene end by 1 base; junction bases not matched to a gene: 10. The CDR3 sequence is CASSELGLAGGPRQETQYF. The CDR3 bases are TGTGCCAGCAGTGAATTGGGGCTAGCGGGAGGGCCTCGCCAAGAGACCCAGTACTTC.

This clonotype showed up just once. The rearrangement uses TRBV5-1 and TRBJ2-5; TRBD2 matches at 13 bases. From germline, CDR1 is SGHRS and CDR2 YFSETQ. J gave up 1 base and V 4 bases, and 10 bases lay outside the gene matches. This CDR3 contains 18 residues. The CDR3 DNA reads as TGCGCCAGCAGCCCGGGCAGGACTAGCGGGAGCCTCCAAGAGACCCAGTACTTC. This codes for CASSPGRTSGSLQETQYF.

The rearrangement uses TRBV7-7 and TRBJ2-5, with D unclear. CDR1 SSHAT and CDR2 FNYEAQ come from the germline V gene (reference sequence). V gave up 2 bases and J gave up 4 bases, with 11 bases separating them. The CDR3 runs 14 residues. In nucleotides, the CDR3 is TGTGCCAGCAGCTTATGGGCTAGTGCAGAGACCCAGTACTTC. Residues: CASSLWASAETQYF.

The rearrangement links TRBV5-4 to TRBJ2-2; 14 nucleotides line up with TRBD2. The germline V gene encodes CDR1 SGHNT and CDR2 YYREEE (reference sequence). The CDR3 length is 17 residues. V lost 4 bases to trimming and J lost 0 bases; unmatched junction nucleotides: 2. The CDR3 reads CASSRTSGRPNTGELFF. DNA of the CDR3: TGTGCCAGCAGCCGGACTAGCGGGAGGCCGAACACCGGGGAGCTGTTTTTT.

The chain recombines TRBV7-2 with TRBJ2-2; D is ambiguous. The CDR3 runs to 16 residues. The germline V and J ends were trimmed by 1 base and 0 bases, with 9 bases remaining between them. Germline CDR1 reads SGHTA; CDR2 reads FQGNSA. CDR3 in DNA: TGTGCCAGCAGCTTAGTAGGCGGTCCGAACACCGGGGAGCTGTTTTTT. The encoded protein is CASSLVGGPNTGELFF.

The rearrangement uses TRBV7-2 and TRBJ1-4; D may be TRBD1 (5 bases). This CDR3 contains 16 residues. V lost 5 bases to trimming and J lost 7 bases, with 20 bases between them. The germline CDR1 and CDR2 sequences are SGHTA and FQGNSA. CDR3 coding DNA: TGTGCCAGCAGCCTTGGGCGTGGGGGGAGAGCTGAAAAACTGTTTTTT. Encoded protein: CASSLGRGGRAEKLFF. Full variable domain (outside the CDR3, taken from reference TRBV7-2 and TRBJ1-4): GAGVSQSPSNKVTEKGKDVELRCDPISGHTALYWYRQSLGQGLEFLIYFQGNSAPDKSGLPSDRFSAERTGGSVSTLTIQRTQQEDSAVYLCASSLGRGGRAEKLFFGSGTQLSVL.

The V gene is TRBV6-5, the J gene TRBJ1-1; 7 bases map to TRBD1. The CDR3 is 14 residues long. Trimming cost V 6 bases and J 4 bases; bases outside gene matches: 8. CDR1 is MNHEY and CDR2 is SVGAGI in the germline V gene. CDR3 bases: TGTGCCAGCAGCCGAGACAGGGCAGGCACTGAAGCTTTCTTT. Protein: CASSRDRAGTEAFF.

This clonotype is a singleton in its sample. The CDR3 region has the DNA TGTGCCAGCCAGACTGACCAGAACACCGGGGAGCTGTTTTTT. This translates into CASQTDQNTGELFF. The chain uses TRBV28 and TRBJ2-2; D unclear. The CDR3 contains 14 residues. Germline V lookup: CDR1 MDHEN, CDR2 SYDVKM. The V and J ends lost 8 bases and 1 base respectively, with 11 bases between them.

The V call is TRBV20-1, the J call TRBJ2-2; D is unclear. V was trimmed by 0 bases and J by 7 bases, leaving 6 bases between them. CDR1 is DFQATT and CDR2 is SNEGSKA in the germline V gene (reference sequence). The CDR3 totals 12 residues. DNA for the CDR3: TGCAGTGCTAGAGATCAAATCGGGGAGCTGTTTTTT. Its protein product is CSARDQIGELFF.

This clonotype was observed a few times. The chain has TRBV12-3 or TRBV12-4 and TRBJ2-7; TRBD1 agrees at 10 bases. V lost 5 bases and J lost 6; bases outside the gene matches: 7. CDR3 size: 14 residues. CDR3: CASSPGTGVGEQYF. The CDR3 bases are TGTGCCAGCAGTCCCGGGACAGGGGTAGGCGAGCAGTACTTC.